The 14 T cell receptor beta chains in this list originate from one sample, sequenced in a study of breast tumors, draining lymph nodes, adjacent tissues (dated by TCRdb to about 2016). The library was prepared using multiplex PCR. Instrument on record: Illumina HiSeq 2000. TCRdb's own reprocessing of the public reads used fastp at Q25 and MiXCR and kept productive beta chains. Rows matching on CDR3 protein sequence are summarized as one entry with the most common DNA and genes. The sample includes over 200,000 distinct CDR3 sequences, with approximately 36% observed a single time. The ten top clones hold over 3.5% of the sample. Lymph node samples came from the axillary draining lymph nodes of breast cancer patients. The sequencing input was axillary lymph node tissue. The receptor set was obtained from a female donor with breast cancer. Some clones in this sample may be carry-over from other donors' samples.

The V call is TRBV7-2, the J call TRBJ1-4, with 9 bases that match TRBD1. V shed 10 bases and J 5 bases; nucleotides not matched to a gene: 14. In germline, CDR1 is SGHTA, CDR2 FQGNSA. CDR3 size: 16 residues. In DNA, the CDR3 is TGTGCCAAAGTTACCGGACAGGGGATGAGAAATGAAAAACTGTTTTTT. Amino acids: CAKVTGQGMRNEKLFF.

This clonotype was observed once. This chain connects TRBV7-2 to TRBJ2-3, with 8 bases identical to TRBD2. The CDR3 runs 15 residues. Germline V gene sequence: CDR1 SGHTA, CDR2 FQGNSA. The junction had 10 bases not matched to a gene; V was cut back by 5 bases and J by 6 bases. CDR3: CASSPVGGGTDTQYF. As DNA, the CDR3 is TGTGCCAGCAGCCCCGTCGGGGGGGGGACTGATACGCAGTATTTT.

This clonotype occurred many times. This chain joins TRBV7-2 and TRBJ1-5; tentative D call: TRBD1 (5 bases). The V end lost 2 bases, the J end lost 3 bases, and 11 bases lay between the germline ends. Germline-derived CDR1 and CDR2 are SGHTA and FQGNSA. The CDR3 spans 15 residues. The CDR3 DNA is TGTGCCAGCAGCTTACGGCAGGGAGACAATCAGCCCCAGCATTTT. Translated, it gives CASSLRQGDNQPQHF.

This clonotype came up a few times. CDR3 region: CASSASGTGHETQYF. The CDR3 DNA is TGCGCCAGCAGCGCATCCGGGACGGGCCACGAGACCCAGTACTTC. The V gene is TRBV5-1, the J gene TRBJ2-5; D may match TRBD1 or TRBD2 (5 bases each). This CDR3 comprises 15 residues. From germline, CDR1 is SGHRS and CDR2 YFSETQ. V lost 4 bases and J lost 5, with 18 bases in between.

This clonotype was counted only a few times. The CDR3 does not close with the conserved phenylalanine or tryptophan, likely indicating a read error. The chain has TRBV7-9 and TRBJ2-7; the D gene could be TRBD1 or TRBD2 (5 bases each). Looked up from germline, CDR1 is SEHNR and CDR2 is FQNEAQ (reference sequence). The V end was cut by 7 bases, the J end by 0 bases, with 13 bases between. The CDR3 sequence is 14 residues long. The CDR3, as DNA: TGTGCCAGCACCACGGGGACCAGCTCCTACGAGCAGTACCTC. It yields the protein CASTTGTSSYEQYL.

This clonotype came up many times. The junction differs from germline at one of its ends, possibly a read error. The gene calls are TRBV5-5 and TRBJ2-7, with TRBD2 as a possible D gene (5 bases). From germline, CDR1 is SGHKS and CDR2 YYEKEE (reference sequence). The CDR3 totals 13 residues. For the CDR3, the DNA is TGTACCAGCAGCTTCGGTAATAGCGACGAGCAGTACTTC. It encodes CTSSFGNSDEQYF.

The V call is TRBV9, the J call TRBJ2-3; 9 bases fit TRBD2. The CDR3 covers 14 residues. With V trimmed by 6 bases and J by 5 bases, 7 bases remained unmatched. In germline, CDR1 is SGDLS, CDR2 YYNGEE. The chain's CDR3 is CASTVAGVGDTQYF. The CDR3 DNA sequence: TGTGCCAGCACAGTAGCGGGGGTAGGAGATACGCAGTATTTT.

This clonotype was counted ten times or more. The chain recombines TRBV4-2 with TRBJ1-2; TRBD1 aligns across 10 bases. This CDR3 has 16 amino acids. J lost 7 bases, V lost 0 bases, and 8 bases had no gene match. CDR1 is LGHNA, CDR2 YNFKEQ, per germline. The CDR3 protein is CASSQDLGQGDFGYTF. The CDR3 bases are TGTGCCAGCAGCCAAGATCTAGGACAGGGGGATTTTGGCTACACCTTC.

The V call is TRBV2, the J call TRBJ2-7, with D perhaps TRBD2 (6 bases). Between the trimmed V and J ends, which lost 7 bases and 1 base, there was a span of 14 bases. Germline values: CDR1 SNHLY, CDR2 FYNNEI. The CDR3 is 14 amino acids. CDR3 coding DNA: TGTGCCAGCACGTGGGCGCGGGGTTCCTACGAGCAGTACTTC. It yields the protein CASTWARGSYEQYF.

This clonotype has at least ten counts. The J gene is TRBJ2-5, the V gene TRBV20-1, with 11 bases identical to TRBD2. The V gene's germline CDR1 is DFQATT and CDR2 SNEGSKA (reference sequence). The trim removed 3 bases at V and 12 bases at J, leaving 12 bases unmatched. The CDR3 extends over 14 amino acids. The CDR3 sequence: CSARTPSGGRREYF. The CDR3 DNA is TGCAGTGCTAGGACTCCTAGCGGGGGGAGGAGGGAGTACTTC.

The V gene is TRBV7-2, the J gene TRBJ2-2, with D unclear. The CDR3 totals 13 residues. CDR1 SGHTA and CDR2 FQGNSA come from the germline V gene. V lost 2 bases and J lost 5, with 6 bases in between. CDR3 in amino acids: CASSLSPTGELFF. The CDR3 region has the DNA TGTGCCAGCAGCTTATCTCCGACCGGGGAGCTGTTTTTT. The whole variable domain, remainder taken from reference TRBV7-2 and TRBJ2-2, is GAGVSQSPSNKVTEKGKDVELRCDPISGHTALYWYRQSLGQGLEFLIYFQGNSAPDKSGLPSDRFSAERTGGSVSTLTIQRTQQEDSAVYLCASSLSPTGELFFGEGSRLTVL.

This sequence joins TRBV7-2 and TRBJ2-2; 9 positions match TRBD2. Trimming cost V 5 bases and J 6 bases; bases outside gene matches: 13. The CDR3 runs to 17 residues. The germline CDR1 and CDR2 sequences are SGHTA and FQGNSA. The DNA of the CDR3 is TGTGCCAGCAGCCCAACCGGGCGGCGGGGGGGGGCCGGGGAGCTGTTTTTT. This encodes CASSPTGRRGGAGELFF.

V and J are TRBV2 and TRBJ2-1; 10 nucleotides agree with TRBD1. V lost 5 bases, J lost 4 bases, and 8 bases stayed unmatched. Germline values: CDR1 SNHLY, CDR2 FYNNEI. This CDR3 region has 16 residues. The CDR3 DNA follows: TGTGCCAGCAGTTCGGGACAGGGGCGATCTTACAATGAGCAGTTCTTC. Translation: CASSSGQGRSYNEQFF.

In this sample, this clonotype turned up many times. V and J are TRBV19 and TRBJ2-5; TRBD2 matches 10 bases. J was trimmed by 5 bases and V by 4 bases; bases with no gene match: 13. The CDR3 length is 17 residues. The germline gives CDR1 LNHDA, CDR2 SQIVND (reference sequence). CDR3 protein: CASSTPLSSGGRETQYF. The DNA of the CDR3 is TGTGCCAGTAGTACCCCGTTAAGTAGCGGGGGGAGGGAGACCCAGTACTTC.